These T cell receptor beta chains were read from a single sample in a study of blood T cell repertoires in COVID-19. The table came from immunoSEQ multiplex PCR; TCRdb's copy has only in-frame clones and leaves some out. Of 310,000 or so clones in the sample, approximately 90% are singletons; the top ten hold approximately 5.2%. Sequencing was carried out using PBMCs or T cells enriched from blood (not recorded which). These receptors were collected from a woman under 40 who had recovered from COVID-19. The CDR3 runs from the conserved cysteine through the conserved F or W. Each record gives: D gene, clone size, CDR3 length, V gene, J gene, CDR3 DNA, CDR3 protein. D genes are given only for firm matches. Clone size is given for some rows only: seen once, a few or many times, or a class if the clone is expanded.

D gene: .; clone size: .; CDR3 length: 14; V gene: TRBV5-1; J gene: TRBJ1-1; CDR3 DNA: TGCGCCAGCAGCCCCTTAGACTGGAACACTGAAGCTTTCTTT; CDR3 protein: CASSPLDWNTEAFF
D gene: TRBD1; clone size: medium-sized; CDR3 length: 16; V gene: TRBV4-2; J gene: TRBJ2-7; CDR3 DNA: TGTGCCAGCAGCCCCAGAGGGACAGCCGAACGCTACGAGCAGTACTTC; CDR3 protein: CASSPRGTAERYEQYF
D gene: .; clone size: .; CDR3 length: 13; V gene: TRBV2; J gene: TRBJ2-7; CDR3 DNA: TGTGCCAGCAGTGAAGGGTTTGGCAACGAGCAGTACTTC; CDR3 protein: CASSEGFGNEQYF
D gene: .; clone size: .; CDR3 length: 15; V gene: TRBV29-1; J gene: TRBJ2-2; CDR3 DNA: TGCAGCGTTGTTTTGGGGCAGGGTGACACCGGGGAGCTGTTTTTT; CDR3 protein: CSVVLGQGDTGELFF
D gene: .; clone size: .; CDR3 length: 10; V gene: TRBV6-5; J gene: TRBJ1-1; CDR3 DNA: TGTGCCAGCAAGCGAGTTGAAGCTTTCTTT; CDR3 protein: CASKRVEAFF
D gene: .; clone size: .; CDR3 length: 16; V gene: TRBV18; J gene: TRBJ2-7; CDR3 DNA: TGTGCCAGCTCACCACGTGGCAGGGGGGCCACCTACGAGCAGTACTTC; CDR3 protein: CASSPRGRGATYEQYF
D gene: .; clone size: .; CDR3 length: 13; V gene: TRBV18; J gene: TRBJ2-5; CDR3 DNA: TGTGCCAGCTCAGCCGGGAGCCAAGAGACCCAGTACTTC; CDR3 protein: CASSAGSQETQYF
D gene: .; clone size: once; CDR3 length: 15; V gene: TRBV9; J gene: TRBJ2-5; CDR3 DNA: TGTGCCAGCAGCTCAGTCCAGGGAGGCGGAGAGACCCAGTACTTC; CDR3 protein: CASSSVQGGGETQYF
D gene: .; clone size: once; CDR3 length: 12; V gene: TRBV30; J gene: TRBJ1-2; CDR3 DNA: TGTGCCTGGAGGAGGGCAGTAAGTGGCTACACCTTC; CDR3 protein: CAWRRAVSGYTF
D gene: .; clone size: .; CDR3 length: 15; V gene: TRBV7-9; J gene: TRBJ1-1; CDR3 DNA: TGTGCCAGCAGCCCCTCCGGGACACCAAACACTGAAGCTTTCTTT; CDR3 protein: CASSPSGTPNTEAFF
D gene: .; clone size: once; CDR3 length: 16; V gene: TRBV7-3; J gene: TRBJ2-5; CDR3 DNA: TGTGCCAGCAGCTCAGGGGCCCTCGGAAGGAGAGAGACCCAGTACTTC; CDR3 protein: CASSSGALGRRETQYF
D gene: .; clone size: once; CDR3 length: 16; V gene: TRBV4-1; J gene: TRBJ2-7; CDR3 DNA: TGCGCCAGCAGCCAAGTTCCCCCGGGGAAAACCTACGAGCAGTACTTC; CDR3 protein: CASSQVPPGKTYEQYF
D gene: TRBD1; clone size: .; CDR3 length: 14; V gene: TRBV28; J gene: TRBJ1-1; CDR3 DNA: TGTGCCAGCAGTCCCGGACAGGTGGGGACTGAAGCTTTCTTT; CDR3 protein: CASSPGQVGTEAFF
D gene: .; clone size: .; CDR3 length: 13; V gene: TRBV5-8; J gene: TRBJ1-6; CDR3 DNA: TGTGCCAGCTCCACCAGGTCGGATTCACCCCTCCACTTT; CDR3 protein: CASSTRSDSPLHF
D gene: .; clone size: .; CDR3 length: 11; V gene: TRBV30; J gene: TRBJ1-2; CDR3 DNA: TGTGCCTGGAGTTCAGGGGCTGGCTACACCTTC; CDR3 protein: CAWSSGAGYTF
D gene: .; clone size: .; CDR3 length: 14; V gene: TRBV29-1; J gene: TRBJ1-1; CDR3 DNA: TGCAGCGTTGAAGTGGCGAGTGGAGGGGCGGAAGCTTTCTTT; CDR3 protein: CSVEVASGGAEAFF
D gene: .; clone size: .; CDR3 length: 16; V gene: TRBV19; J gene: TRBJ2-3; CDR3 DNA: TGTGCCAGTAGTATAGTTTCCGGGTTAAGCACAGATACGCAGTATTTT; CDR3 protein: CASSIVSGLSTDTQYF
D gene: TRBD1; clone size: .; CDR3 length: 16; V gene: TRBV19; J gene: TRBJ1-6; CDR3 DNA: TGTGCCAGTAGTAGGAGACCGGGACAGAATAATTCACCCCTCCACTTT; CDR3 protein: CASSRRPGQNNSPLHF
D gene: TRBD1; clone size: once; CDR3 length: 18; V gene: TRBV11-2; J gene: TRBJ2-7; CDR3 DNA: TGTGCCAGCAGCTTAGGAGGAGGTCAGGGGGCGATGACCTACGAGCAGTACTTC; CDR3 protein: CASSLGGGQGAMTYEQYF
D gene: TRBD1; clone size: once; CDR3 length: 16; V gene: TRBV4-2; J gene: TRBJ1-1; CDR3 DNA: TGTGCCAGCAGCTCGAATCCGGGACAGGGAGGTACTGAAGCTTTCTTT; CDR3 protein: CASSSNPGQGGTEAFF
D gene: TRBD2; clone size: .; CDR3 length: 16; V gene: TRBV5-4; J gene: TRBJ2-1; CDR3 DNA: TGTGCCAGCAGCTCCCGGACTAGCGGGGGTTACAATGAGCAGTTCTTC; CDR3 protein: CASSSRTSGGYNEQFF
D gene: TRBD1; clone size: .; CDR3 length: 15; V gene: TRBV7-9; J gene: TRBJ1-2; CDR3 DNA: TGTGCCAGCAGCTTCCTGCTCCAGGGGGTCTATGGCTACACCTTC; CDR3 protein: CASSFLLQGVYGYTF
D gene: TRBD2; clone size: .; CDR3 length: 17; V gene: TRBV27; J gene: TRBJ2-5; CDR3 DNA: TGTGCCAGCAGTCCCCGCAGCGGGACGTTGTACCAAGAGACCCAGTACTTC; CDR3 protein: CASSPRSGTLYQETQYF
D gene: TRBD1; clone size: .; CDR3 length: 18; V gene: TRBV28; J gene: TRBJ2-7; CDR3 DNA: TGTGCCAGCAGACCCGACAGGGGGGCGTTAACAGTGGCCTACGAGCAGTACTTC; CDR3 protein: CASRPDRGALTVAYEQYF
D gene: .; clone size: .; CDR3 length: 15; V gene: TRBV15; J gene: TRBJ1-3; CDR3 DNA: TGTGCCACCAGCAGAGATCCGGGCTCTGGAAACACCATATATTTT; CDR3 protein: CATSRDPGSGNTIYF
D gene: .; clone size: .; CDR3 length: 11; V gene: TRBV15; J gene: TRBJ2-7; CDR3 DNA: TGTGCCACCAGCAGAGACGGGGAGCAGTACTTC; CDR3 protein: CATSRDGEQYF
D gene: TRBD1; clone size: .; CDR3 length: 18; V gene: TRBV9; J gene: TRBJ1-2; CDR3 DNA: TGTGCCAGCAGCGTAGGGGACCCCGGCAGGGGGTACCTACATGGCTACACCTTC; CDR3 protein: CASSVGDPGRGYLHGYTF
D gene: .; clone size: .; CDR3 length: 19; V gene: TRBV7-6; J gene: TRBJ2-2; CDR3 DNA: TGTGCCAGCAGCTTGGGGCAGGACGGAACCACCGCGAACACCGGGGAGCTGTTTTTT; CDR3 protein: CASSLGQDGTTANTGELFF
D gene: TRBD2; clone size: .; CDR3 length: 15; V gene: TRBV6-5; J gene: TRBJ2-3; CDR3 DNA: TGTGCCAGCGGTAGGACTAGCGGTGGCACAGATACGCAGTATTTT; CDR3 protein: CASGRTSGGTDTQYF
D gene: TRBD1; clone size: .; CDR3 length: 14; V gene: TRBV27; J gene: TRBJ1-2; CDR3 DNA: TGTGCCAGCAGTCTCGGACAGGGCCTAGGTGGCTACACCTTC; CDR3 protein: CASSLGQGLGGYTF
D gene: TRBD1; clone size: .; CDR3 length: 15; V gene: TRBV3-1/TRBV3-2; J gene: TRBJ1-4; CDR3 DNA: TGTGCCAGCAGCCCATCAGGGGGCGCAGGAGAAAAACTGTTTTTT; CDR3 protein: CASSPSGGAGEKLFF
D gene: TRBD1; clone size: once; CDR3 length: 14; V gene: TRBV5-1; J gene: TRBJ2-5; CDR3 DNA: TGCGCCAGCAGTTTAACAGGGGGTTGGGAGACCCAGTACTTC; CDR3 protein: CASSLTGGWETQYF
D gene: TRBD1; clone size: .; CDR3 length: 14; V gene: TRBV4-2; J gene: TRBJ1-2; CDR3 DNA: TGTGCCAGCAGCCCTTGGACAGGGCGGTATGGCTACACCTTC; CDR3 protein: CASSPWTGRYGYTF
D gene: .; clone size: .; CDR3 length: 12; V gene: TRBV7-8; J gene: TRBJ1-2; CDR3 DNA: TGTGCCAGCAGCACGGGGGAGTATGGCTACACCTTC; CDR3 protein: CASSTGEYGYTF
D gene: TRBD1; clone size: .; CDR3 length: 14; V gene: TRBV7-8; J gene: TRBJ1-1; CDR3 DNA: TGTGCCAGCAGCTTAGGAGGGGGCTTGGCTGAAGCTTTCTTT; CDR3 protein: CASSLGGGLAEAFF
D gene: .; clone size: .; CDR3 length: 14; V gene: TRBV19; J gene: TRBJ1-1; CDR3 DNA: TGTGCCAGTAGTACCGTCGGGATGAACACTGAAGCTTTCTTT; CDR3 protein: CASSTVGMNTEAFF
D gene: TRBD1; clone size: .; CDR3 length: 16; V gene: TRBV2; J gene: TRBJ1-4; CDR3 DNA: TGTGCCAGCAGTGACCTGGACAGGGCTAGGAATGAAAAACTGTTTTTT; CDR3 protein: CASSDLDRARNEKLFF
D gene: TRBD2; clone size: .; CDR3 length: 14; V gene: TRBV3-1/TRBV3-2; J gene: TRBJ2-1; CDR3 DNA: TGTGCCAGCAGTCCTCAGCGGGGGGGCAATGAGCAGTTCTTC; CDR3 protein: CASSPQRGGNEQFF
D gene: TRBD1; clone size: .; CDR3 length: 17; V gene: TRBV7-2; J gene: TRBJ1-6; CDR3 DNA: TGTGCCAGCAGCGCCAGACAGGGGGCGCTTGGGGACTCACCCCTCCACTTT; CDR3 protein: CASSARQGALGDSPLHF
D gene: .; clone size: .; CDR3 length: 11; V gene: TRBV7-9; J gene: TRBJ1-1; CDR3 DNA: TGTGCCAGCAGCCTTGCCCAGAAAGCTTTCTTT; CDR3 protein: CASSLAQKAFF